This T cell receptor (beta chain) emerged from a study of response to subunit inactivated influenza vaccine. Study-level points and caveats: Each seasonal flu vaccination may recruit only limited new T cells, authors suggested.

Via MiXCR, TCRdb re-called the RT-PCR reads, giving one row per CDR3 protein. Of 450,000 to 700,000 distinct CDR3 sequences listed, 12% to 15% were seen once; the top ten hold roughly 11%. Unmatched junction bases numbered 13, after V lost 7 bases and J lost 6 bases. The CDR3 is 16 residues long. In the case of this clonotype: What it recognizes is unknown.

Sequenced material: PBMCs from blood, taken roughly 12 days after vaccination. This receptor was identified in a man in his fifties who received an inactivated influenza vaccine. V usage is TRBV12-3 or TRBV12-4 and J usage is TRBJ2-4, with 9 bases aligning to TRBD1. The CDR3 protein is CASTGTGGEGRNIQYF. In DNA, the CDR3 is TGTGCCAGCACCGGAACAGGGGGCGAGGGAAGAAACATTCAGTACTTC.